This TCR beta chain derives from a study of blood T cells in healthy people across ages. Overall study results and limits: It was held that the diversity estimates obtained from one million T cells were underestimates. The study found more naive CD4+ cells and higher diversity in long-lived than aged donors. Older age went with lower TCR beta diversity per million T cells, in a roughly linear way.

Combining a sample-barcoded 5' primer with a J-beta primer mix, a second PCR ran for roughly 7 to 12 cycles. Every cDNA was tagged by a template-switch adaptor with 12 random nucleotides. Each CDR3 protein gets one entry after TCRdb re-called the 5' RACE reads with MiXCR. Of fewer than 900,000 distinct CDR3 sequences in the sample, roughly 35% are singletons; the top ten hold over 10%. The CDR3 is 16 amino acids. The V end lost 0 bases, the J end lost 0 bases, and 10 bases lay between the germline ends. Germline CDR1 and CDR2: SGHDT and YYEEEE. This clonotype was seen a handful of times. Antigen specificity is unknown.

This receptor was taken from a man between 18 and 29 years old in good health. The chain combines TRBV5-6 with TRBJ1-5, with TRBD1 as a possible D gene (6 bases). The material sequenced was blood. CDR3 loop: CASSLAGEGSNQPQHF. The DNA of the CDR3 is TGTGCCAGCAGCTTGGCAGGGGAAGGTAGCAATCAGCCCCAGCATTTT.